A single sample is the source of the 2 T cell receptor beta chains below, sequenced in a study of a mutant IDH1 vaccine in newly diagnosed glioma. These TCRs' antigens remain unknown. Noted time point: week 11, during vaccination. In the vaccine, a single dose held 300 ug of the mutant IDH1 20-mer peptide, along with topical imiquimod. TCRdb keeps only in-frame clones here, not all; method: immunoSEQ multiplex PCR. The sample has some 130,000 clones, about 80% seen once. The sample in question was PBMCs, obtained from a glioma patient whose treatment included an IDH1 peptide vaccine. These receptor sequences come from a man aged 35 to 55 with glioma.

Regarding this clone: Other DNA sequences in the sample encode the same CDR3. This rearrangement joins TRBV5-1 to TRBJ2-2; D possibly corresponds to TRBD1 (5 bases). The germline V gene has CDR1 SGHRS and CDR2 YFSETQ. Trimming shortened V by 0 bases and J by 1 base, and 7 bases separated the two germline ends. The CDR3 has 15 residues. CDR3 sequence (DNA): TGCGCCAGCAGCTTGGGTCAGGGGAACACCGGGGAGCTGTTTTTT. Translation gives CASSLGQGNTGELFF.

The chain couples TRBV15 to TRBJ1-4; possibly TRBD1 for D (5 bases). V was clipped by 0 bases and J by 6 bases, with 14 bases between them. This CDR3 is built from 16 residues. CDR1 is LNHNV, CDR2 YYDKDF, per germline (reference sequence). The CDR3 spells CATSRDPTAWHEKLFF. The CDR3 DNA reads TGTGCCACCAGCAGAGATCCGACAGCCTGGCATGAAAAACTGTTTTTT. The whole variable domain, remainder taken from reference TRBV15 and TRBJ1-4, is DAMVIQNPRYQVTQFGKPVTLSCSQTLNHNVMYWYQQKSSQAPKLLFHYYDKDFNNEADTPDNFQSRRPNTSFCFLDIRSPGLGDTAMYLCATSRDPTAWHEKLFFGSGTQLSVL.